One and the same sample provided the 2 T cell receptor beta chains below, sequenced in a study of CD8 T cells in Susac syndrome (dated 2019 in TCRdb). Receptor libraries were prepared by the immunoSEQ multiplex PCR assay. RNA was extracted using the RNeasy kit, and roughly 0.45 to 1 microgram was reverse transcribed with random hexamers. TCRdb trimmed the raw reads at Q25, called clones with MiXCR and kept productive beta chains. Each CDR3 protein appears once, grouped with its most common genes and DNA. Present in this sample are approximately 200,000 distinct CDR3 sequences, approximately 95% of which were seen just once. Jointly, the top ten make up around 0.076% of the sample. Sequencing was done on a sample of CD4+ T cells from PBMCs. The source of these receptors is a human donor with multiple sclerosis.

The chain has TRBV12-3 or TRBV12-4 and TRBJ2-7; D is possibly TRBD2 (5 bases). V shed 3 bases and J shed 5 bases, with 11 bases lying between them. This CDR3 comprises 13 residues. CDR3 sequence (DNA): TGTGCCAGCAGTTTCCCGGGGTTCCACGAGCAGTACTTC. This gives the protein CASSFPGFHEQYF.

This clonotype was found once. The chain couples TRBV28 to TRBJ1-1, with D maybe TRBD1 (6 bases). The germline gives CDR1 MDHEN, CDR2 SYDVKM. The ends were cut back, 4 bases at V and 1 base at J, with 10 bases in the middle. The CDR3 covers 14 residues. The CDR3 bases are TGTGCCAGCAGTTCCCTGGACAGGAACACTGAAGCTTTCTTT. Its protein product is CASSSLDRNTEAFF.